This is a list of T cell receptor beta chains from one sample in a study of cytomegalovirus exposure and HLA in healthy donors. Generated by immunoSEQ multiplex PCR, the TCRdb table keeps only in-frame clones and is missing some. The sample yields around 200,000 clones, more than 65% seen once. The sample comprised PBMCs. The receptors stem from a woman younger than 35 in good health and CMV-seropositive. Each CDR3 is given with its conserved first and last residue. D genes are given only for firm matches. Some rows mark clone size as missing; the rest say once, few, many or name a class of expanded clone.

CDR3 protein: CASSPTGGTAFF; CDR3 DNA: TGTGCCAGCAGCCCAACGGGGGGAACGGCTTTCTTT; D gene: -; clone size: few; J gene: TRBJ1-1; V gene: TRBV11-3
CDR3 protein: CASSVGGLAGRDTQYF; CDR3 DNA: TGTGCCAGCAGCGTAGGAGGTCTAGCGGGGCGAGATACGCAGTATTTT; D gene: TRBD2; clone size: -; J gene: TRBJ2-3; V gene: TRBV9
CDR3 protein: CASPTENTGELFF; CDR3 DNA: TGTGCCAGTCCGACAGAAAACACCGGGGAGCTGTTTTTT; D gene: -; clone size: -; J gene: TRBJ2-2; V gene: TRBV6-1
CDR3 protein: CASSFGVRSDYTF; CDR3 DNA: TGTGCCAGCAGCTTCGGGGTGAGGTCGGACTACACCTTC; D gene: -; clone size: few; J gene: TRBJ1-2; V gene: TRBV11-2
CDR3 protein: CASSLDRTGGPLYEQYF; CDR3 DNA: TGTGCCAGCAGCTTAGATCGAACAGGGGGTCCTCTTTACGAGCAGTACTTC; D gene: TRBD1; clone size: -; J gene: TRBJ2-7; V gene: TRBV7-2
CDR3 protein: CASSFIQYGYTF; CDR3 DNA: TGTGCCAGTAGTTTCATACAGTATGGCTACACCTTC; D gene: -; clone size: -; J gene: TRBJ1-2; V gene: TRBV19
CDR3 protein: CASSPRTGFYNEQFF; CDR3 DNA: TGTGCCAGCAGCCCTAGGACAGGGTTCTACAATGAGCAGTTCTTC; D gene: TRBD1; clone size: -; J gene: TRBJ2-1; V gene: TRBV9
CDR3 protein: CASSPTGLDEQYF; CDR3 DNA: TGTGCCAGCAGCCCGACAGGGTTAGACGAGCAGTACTTC; D gene: TRBD1; clone size: -; J gene: TRBJ2-7; V gene: TRBV5-4
CDR3 protein: CASSLEGGSAFTIYF; CDR3 DNA: TGTGCCAGCAGCTTGGAGGGAGGCTCCGCATTCACCATATATTTT; D gene: -; clone size: -; J gene: TRBJ1-3; V gene: TRBV5-6
CDR3 protein: CASSAPRRDRGWSNEQFF; CDR3 DNA: TGTGCCAGCAGCGCGCCCAGGCGGGACAGGGGTTGGAGCAATGAGCAGTTCTTC; D gene: TRBD1; clone size: -; J gene: TRBJ2-1; V gene: TRBV9
CDR3 protein: CASSDAGLSGETQYF; CDR3 DNA: TGTGCCAGCAGCGACGCAGGGTTGTCGGGCGAGACCCAGTACTTC; D gene: -; clone size: -; J gene: TRBJ2-5; V gene: TRBV6-5
CDR3 protein: CASSLDRNTEAFF; CDR3 DNA: TGTGCCAGCAGCTTAGATAGGAACACTGAAGCTTTCTTT; D gene: -; clone size: few; J gene: TRBJ1-1; V gene: TRBV7-3
CDR3 protein: CASSVPGQGVYNEQFF; CDR3 DNA: TGTGCCAGCAGCGTTCCCGGACAGGGAGTGTACAATGAGCAGTTCTTC; D gene: TRBD1; clone size: -; J gene: TRBJ2-1; V gene: TRBV9
CDR3 protein: CASSPLAASTDTQYF; CDR3 DNA: TGTGCCAGCAGCCCCCTGGCGGCCAGCACAGATACGCAGTATTTT; D gene: -; clone size: -; J gene: TRBJ2-3; V gene: TRBV7-6
CDR3 protein: CASSTQGNTGELFF; CDR3 DNA: TGTGCCAGCAGTACCCAGGGTAACACCGGGGAGCTGTTTTTT; D gene: -; clone size: -; J gene: TRBJ2-2; V gene: TRBV6-5
CDR3 protein: CASSKQLEAFF; CDR3 DNA: TGTGCCAGCAGCAAACAGCTCGAAGCTTTCTTT; D gene: -; clone size: -; J gene: TRBJ1-1; V gene: TRBV25-1
CDR3 protein: CASRPQGDTEAFF; CDR3 DNA: TGTGCCAGCAGGCCACAGGGGGACACTGAAGCTTTCTTT; D gene: TRBD1; clone size: -; J gene: TRBJ1-1; V gene: TRBV5-4
CDR3 protein: CATSGHTLNTEAFF; CDR3 DNA: TGTGCCACCTCTGGACACACCCTGAACACTGAAGCTTTCTTT; D gene: -; clone size: -; J gene: TRBJ1-1; V gene: TRBV2
CDR3 protein: CASSAIESGNTIYF; CDR3 DNA: TGTGCCAGCAGCGCGATAGAATCTGGAAACACCATATATTTT; D gene: -; clone size: -; J gene: TRBJ1-3; V gene: TRBV9
CDR3 protein: CASTGEENGNYGYTF; CDR3 DNA: TGTGCCAGCACCGGGGAGGAGAATGGTAACTATGGCTACACCTTC; D gene: -; clone size: -; J gene: TRBJ1-2; V gene: TRBV6-5
CDR3 protein: CATSGMTGVGANVLTF; CDR3 DNA: TGTGCCACCAGCGGGATGACAGGGGTCGGGGCCAACGTCCTGACTTTC; D gene: TRBD1; clone size: -; J gene: TRBJ2-6; V gene: TRBV15
CDR3 protein: CASSGGPTGGSANEKLFF; CDR3 DNA: TGTGCCAGCAGTGGGGGACCGACAGGGGGGAGTGCTAATGAAAAACTGTTTTTT; D gene: TRBD1; clone size: -; J gene: TRBJ1-4; V gene: TRBV2
CDR3 protein: CASSPRRGPYEQYF; CDR3 DNA: TGTGCCAGTAGTCCCCGCAGGGGGCCATACGAGCAGTACTTC; D gene: TRBD1; clone size: -; J gene: TRBJ2-7; V gene: TRBV19
CDR3 protein: CASSLAMTGLEAFF; CDR3 DNA: TGCGCCAGCAGCTTGGCAATGACAGGGCTTGAAGCTTTCTTT; D gene: TRBD1; clone size: -; J gene: TRBJ1-1; V gene: TRBV5-1
CDR3 protein: CAINSGGDRETQYF; CDR3 DNA: TGTGCCATCAATAGCGGGGGGGACAGAGAGACCCAGTACTTC; D gene: TRBD2; clone size: -; J gene: TRBJ2-5; V gene: TRBV10-3
CDR3 protein: CASSQGPNTEAFF; CDR3 DNA: TGTGCCAGCAGCCAGGGCCCGAACACTGAAGCTTTCTTT; D gene: -; clone size: -; J gene: TRBJ1-1; V gene: TRBV9
CDR3 protein: CASMGQSNQPQHF; CDR3 DNA: TGTGCCAGCATGGGACAGAGCAATCAGCCCCAGCATTTT; D gene: TRBD1; clone size: -; J gene: TRBJ1-5; V gene: TRBV6-1
CDR3 protein: CASDADREIAEAFF; CDR3 DNA: TGTGCCAGCGATGCGGACAGGGAAATCGCTGAAGCTTTCTTT; D gene: TRBD1; clone size: few; J gene: TRBJ1-1; V gene: TRBV6-1
CDR3 protein: CASSQELAETDTQYF; CDR3 DNA: TGCGCCAGCAGCCAAGAACTAGCGGAAACAGATACGCAGTATTTT; D gene: TRBD2; clone size: -; J gene: TRBJ2-3; V gene: TRBV4-1
CDR3 protein: CASSLSGALNGYTF; CDR3 DNA: TGTGCCAGCAGTTTATCGGGGGCTCTGAATGGCTACACCTTC; D gene: -; clone size: -; J gene: TRBJ1-2; V gene: TRBV27
CDR3 protein: CASSLGPEVTEAFF; CDR3 DNA: TGTGCCAGCAGCTTAGGGCCGGAGGTCACTGAAGCTTTCTTT; D gene: -; clone size: -; J gene: TRBJ1-1; V gene: TRBV5-4
CDR3 protein: CASSSGGFSWNEQFF; CDR3 DNA: TGTGCCAGCTCATCAGGGGGGTTTTCTTGGAATGAGCAGTTCTTC; D gene: -; clone size: -; J gene: TRBJ2-1; V gene: TRBV18
CDR3 protein: CASSVEGAQEQYF; CDR3 DNA: TGTGCCAGCAGCGTAGAGGGGGCTCAAGAGCAGTACTTC; D gene: TRBD1; clone size: -; J gene: TRBJ2-7; V gene: TRBV9
CDR3 protein: CASRFSGVSYNEQFF; CDR3 DNA: TGCGCCAGCAGATTTAGCGGGGTCTCCTACAATGAGCAGTTCTTC; D gene: TRBD2; clone size: -; J gene: TRBJ2-1; V gene: TRBV5-1
CDR3 protein: CASSSNVTGFPHRTDQPQHF; CDR3 DNA: TGTGCCAGCAGCTCTAATGTGACAGGGTTTCCCCATCGGACCGATCAGCCCCAGCATTTT; D gene: TRBD1; clone size: -; J gene: TRBJ1-5; V gene: TRBV7-3
CDR3 protein: CATSISGRTYGYTF; CDR3 DNA: TGTGCCACCTCGATCTCAGGGAGGACCTATGGCTACACCTTC; D gene: -; clone size: -; J gene: TRBJ1-2; V gene: TRBV19
CDR3 protein: CASSLVSTGNPALYGYTF; CDR3 DNA: TGTGCCAGCAGCTTGGTCTCCACAGGCAATCCCGCACTCTATGGCTACACCTTC; D gene: -; clone size: -; J gene: TRBJ1-2; V gene: TRBV5-6
CDR3 protein: CASSTGLNSPLHF; CDR3 DNA: TGTGCCAGTTCGACAGGGCTTAATTCACCCCTCCACTTT; D gene: TRBD1; clone size: few; J gene: TRBJ1-6; V gene: TRBV19
CDR3 protein: CASSLKAHTEAFF; CDR3 DNA: TGTGCCAGCAGTTTAAAAGCCCACACTGAAGCTTTCTTT; D gene: -; clone size: -; J gene: TRBJ1-1; V gene: TRBV27
CDR3 protein: CASSPGNGGAGNTIYF; CDR3 DNA: TGCGCCAGCAGCCCTGGGAATGGGGGGGCTGGAAACACCATATATTTT; D gene: -; clone size: -; J gene: TRBJ1-3; V gene: TRBV4-1
CDR3 protein: CASSPTGGRNQPQHF; CDR3 DNA: TGTGCCAGCAGTCCGACAGGGGGAAGGAATCAGCCCCAGCATTTT; D gene: TRBD1; clone size: -; J gene: TRBJ1-5; V gene: TRBV27
CDR3 protein: CASRPMTASSTDTQYF; CDR3 DNA: TGTGCCAGCAGACCCATGACAGCTTCTAGCACAGATACGCAGTATTTT; D gene: -; clone size: -; J gene: TRBJ2-3; V gene: TRBV5-4
CDR3 protein: CASTPGTEAFF; CDR3 DNA: TGTGCCAGCACCCCGGGGACTGAAGCTTTCTTT; D gene: -; clone size: -; J gene: TRBJ1-1; V gene: TRBV7-9
CDR3 protein: CASSRQGEKTQHF; CDR3 DNA: TGTGCCAGCAGTCGACAGGGGGAGAAAACCCAGCATTTT; D gene: TRBD1; clone size: -; J gene: TRBJ1-5; V gene: TRBV6-5
CDR3 protein: CSVVGTGWGGNGYTF; CDR3 DNA: TGCAGCGTTGTGGGGACAGGGTGGGGTGGGAATGGCTACACCTTC; D gene: TRBD1; clone size: -; J gene: TRBJ1-2; V gene: TRBV29-1
CDR3 protein: CASSLESGGTDTQYF; CDR3 DNA: TGTGCCAGCAGCTTAGAGAGCGGGGGAACAGATACGCAGTATTTT; D gene: TRBD2; clone size: -; J gene: TRBJ2-3; V gene: TRBV7-9
CDR3 protein: CASSQDWSAGGRTDTQYF; CDR3 DNA: TGTGCCAGCAGCCAAGATTGGTCAGCGGGGGGGCGCACAGATACGCAGTATTTT; D gene: TRBD2; clone size: -; J gene: TRBJ2-3; V gene: TRBV4-2
CDR3 protein: CASSPMTGRGYGYTF; CDR3 DNA: TGCGCCAGCAGCCCCATGACAGGGCGCGGCTATGGCTACACCTTC; D gene: TRBD1; clone size: -; J gene: TRBJ1-2; V gene: TRBV5-1
CDR3 protein: CASSLTTGGAYGANVLTF; CDR3 DNA: TGTGCCAGCAGCTTAACCACAGGGGGCGCGTACGGGGCCAACGTCCTGACTTTC; D gene: TRBD1; clone size: -; J gene: TRBJ2-6; V gene: TRBV7-6
CDR3 protein: CASSNGGLAVNWEQFF; CDR3 DNA: TGTGCCAGCAGCAATGGGGGACTAGCGGTGAACTGGGAGCAGTTCTTC; D gene: TRBD2; clone size: -; J gene: TRBJ2-1; V gene: TRBV7-9
CDR3 protein: CASSSSGGQPQHF; CDR3 DNA: TGTGCCAGCAGTTCATCAGGAGGTCAGCCCCAGCATTTT; D gene: -; clone size: few; J gene: TRBJ1-5; V gene: TRBV6-5
CDR3 protein: CASSQVAVMAVYGYTF; CDR3 DNA: TGCGCCAGCAGCCAAGTGGCAGTGATGGCTGTTTATGGCTACACCTTC; D gene: -; clone size: -; J gene: TRBJ1-2; V gene: TRBV4-1
CDR3 protein: CASSQRFPPEQGVYEQYF; CDR3 DNA: TGCGCCAGCAGCCAACGGTTCCCCCCGGAACAGGGGGTTTACGAGCAGTACTTC; D gene: TRBD1; clone size: once; J gene: TRBJ2-7; V gene: TRBV4-1
CDR3 protein: CASSPLGGQGDLDEQFF; CDR3 DNA: TGTGCCAGCTCACCACTCGGGGGACAGGGGGATCTCGATGAGCAGTTCTTC; D gene: TRBD1; clone size: once; J gene: TRBJ2-1; V gene: TRBV18
CDR3 protein: CSVEGLAGGESSYNEQFF; CDR3 DNA: TGCAGCGTTGAAGGGCTAGCGGGGGGCGAAAGCTCCTACAATGAGCAGTTCTTC; D gene: TRBD2; clone size: -; J gene: TRBJ2-1; V gene: TRBV29-1